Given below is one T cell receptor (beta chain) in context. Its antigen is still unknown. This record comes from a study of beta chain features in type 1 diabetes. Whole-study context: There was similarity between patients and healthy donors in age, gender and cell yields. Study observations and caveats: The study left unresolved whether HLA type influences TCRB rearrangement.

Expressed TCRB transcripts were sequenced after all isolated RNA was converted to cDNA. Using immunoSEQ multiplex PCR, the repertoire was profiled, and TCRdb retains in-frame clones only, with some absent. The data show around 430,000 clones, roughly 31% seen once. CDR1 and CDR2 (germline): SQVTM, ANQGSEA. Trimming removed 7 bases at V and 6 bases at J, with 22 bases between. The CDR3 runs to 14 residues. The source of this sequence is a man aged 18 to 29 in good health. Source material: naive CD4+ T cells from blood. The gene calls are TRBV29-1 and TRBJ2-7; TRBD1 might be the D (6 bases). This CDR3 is CSAELDRYSGEQYF. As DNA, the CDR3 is TGCAGCGCCGAACTAGACAGGTATTCTGGCGAGCAGTACTTC.